This is a list of T cell receptor beta chains from one sample in a study of T cell repertoires in cytomegalovirus infection. TCRdb re-derived calls from the reads in MiXCR, one entry per CDR3 protein. The sample has some 150,000 distinct CDR3 sequences; 32% are singletons. These TCRs' antigens remain unknown. The specimen comprised CD8+ T cells from cultured PBMCs, sampled from culture after CMV antigen stimulation. Receptors were obtained from a human donor in good health (CMV status not recorded). Some clones in this sample may be carry-over from other donors' samples. Each CDR3 is given with its conserved first and last residue. Fields, in order: J gene, clone size, D gene, V gene, CDR3 protein, CDR3 DNA. The D gene is left open where the match is weak. Where a row states a size, it is once, few, many or the class of an expanded clone; other rows omit it.

>TRBJ1-4|many|-|TRBV7-6
CASSLGPRQEKLFF
TGTGCCAGCAGCTTAGGACCGAGGCAGGAAAAACTGTTTTTT
>TRBJ2-4|-|TRBD1|TRBV20-1
CSAKTGNENIQYF
TGCAGTGCCAAGACAGGGAACGAAAACATTCAGTACTTC
>TRBJ1-2|-|-|TRBV7-2
CASSPEQWALGYTF
TGTGCCAGCAGCCCAGAGCAGTGGGCTCTTGGCTACACCTTC
>TRBJ2-2|-|TRBD1|TRBV6-6
CASSRFDRGRNTGELFF
TGTGCCAGCAGCCGATTCGACAGGGGGCGGAACACCGGGGAGCTGTTTTTT
>TRBJ2-2|-|-|TRBV7-9
CASSPLLNTGELFF
TGTGCCAGCAGCCCCCTTCTTAACACCGGGGAGCTGTTTTTT
>TRBJ2-2|-|-|TRBV4-1
CASSLMPGAPGELFF
TGCGCCAGCAGCCTGATGCCGGGGGCGCCGGGGGAGCTGTTTTTT
>TRBJ1-2|-|-|TRBV6-2/TRBV6-3
CASSYFYGDGDGYTF
TGTGCCAGCAGTTATTTCTACGGAGACGGGGACGGCTACACCTTC
>TRBJ2-7|few|-|TRBV4-1
CASSPIGTVSYEQYF
TGCGCCAGCAGCCCCATCGGGACGGTTTCCTACGAGCAGTACTTC
>TRBJ1-4|few|-|TRBV7-9
CASSLGLPGINEKLFF
TGTGCCAGCAGCTTAGGACTTCCCGGAATTAATGAAAAACTGTTTTTT
>TRBJ2-7|-|TRBD2|TRBV28
CASSLPRGGYEQYF
TGTGCCAGCAGTTTACCCCGCGGGGGATATGAGCAGTACTTC
>TRBJ2-7|few|-|TRBV20-1
CSANSRDSLPYEQYF
TGCAGTGCCAACTCCAGGGATTCCCTCCCCTACGAGCAGTACTTC
>TRBJ1-2|few|-|TRBV7-2
CASSLGLSDYTF
TGTGCCAGCAGCTTGGGACTTTCCGACTACACCTTC
>TRBJ2-7|many|TRBD1|TRBV11-2
CASTGQGGYEQYF
TGTGCCAGCACAGGACAGGGCGGCTACGAGCAGTACTTC
>TRBJ1-2|-|-|TRBV7-9
CASSLIGGDGYTF
TGTGCCAGCAGCTTAATTGGGGGCGATGGCTACACCTTC
>TRBJ2-3|-|TRBD2|TRBV28
CASSPSRTSGGYHTDTQYF
TGTGCCAGCAGTCCTTCCAGGACTAGCGGGGGCTACCACACAGATACGCAGTATTTT
>TRBJ1-1|many|-|TRBV7-8
CASSLRGGAVITEAFF
TGTGCCAGCAGCTTACGGGGGGGCGCGGTAATCACTGAAGCTTTCTTT
>TRBJ2-2|-|TRBD2|TRBV29-1
CSVRTSGAGELFF
TGCAGCGTTCGGACTAGCGGGGCCGGGGAGCTGTTTTTT
>TRBJ2-5|-|-|TRBV11-2
CASSQQPRQSETQYF
TGTGCCAGCAGCCAACAACCGCGACAGTCAGAGACCCAGTACTTC
>TRBJ1-1|few|-|TRBV25-1
CASRGGARTEAFF
TGTGCCAGCAGAGGGGGGGCGCGCACTGAAGCTTTCTTT
>TRBJ1-2|many|TRBD1|TRBV5-4
CASSSSGGVAYGYTF
TGTGCCAGCAGCTCTTCAGGGGGCGTAGCCTATGGCTACACCTTC
>TRBJ2-1|many|-|TRBV6-2/TRBV6-3
CASSHGYEQFF
TGTGCCAGCAGTCATGGGTATGAGCAGTTCTTC
>TRBJ2-6|-|-|TRBV12-3/TRBV12-4
CASSASSGANVLTF
TGTGCCAGCAGCGCCAGCTCTGGGGCCAACGTCCTGACTTTC
>TRBJ2-7|-|TRBD1|TRBV19
CASSIGTGVYEQYF
TGTGCCAGTAGTATCGGGACAGGGGTCTACGAGCAGTACTTC
>TRBJ2-3|-|-|TRBV7-7
CASSLMSGDTQYF
TGTGCCAGCAGCTTAATGAGTGGGGATACGCAGTATTTT
>TRBJ2-3|-|TRBD2|TRBV27
CASSFYGLANTDTQYF
TGTGCCAGCAGTTTCTATGGACTAGCGAACACAGATACGCAGTATTTT
>TRBJ2-5|-|TRBD1|TRBV7-2
CASSVRDRARETQYF
TGTGCCAGCAGCGTCCGGGACAGGGCCCGGGAGACCCAGTACTTC
>TRBJ2-3|-|-|TRBV15
CATSRAVSDTQYF
TGTGCCACCAGCAGAGCCGTCTCAGATACGCAGTATTTT
>TRBJ1-5|few|TRBD1|TRBV28
CASRPETGGSNQPQHF
TGTGCCAGCAGGCCAGAAACAGGGGGGTCAAATCAGCCCCAGCATTTT
>TRBJ2-3|-|TRBD2|TRBV19
CASMGLAGPHGDTDTQYF
TGTGCCAGCATGGGACTAGCGGGGCCCCACGGGGACACAGATACGCAGTATTTT
>TRBJ2-1|few|-|TRBV11-1
CASSLAGGLYNEQFF
TGTGCCAGCAGCTTAGCGGGGGGTCTGTACAATGAGCAGTTCTTC
>TRBJ1-2|-|-|TRBV2
CASRGEWDSYGYTF
TGTGCCAGCAGGGGGGAGTGGGACTCCTATGGCTACACCTTC
>TRBJ1-5|-|-|TRBV2
CASSERGRQPQHF
TGTGCCAGCAGTGAGAGGGGACGGCAGCCCCAGCATTTT
>TRBJ2-1|-|TRBD1|TRBV14
CASSQESGTDTYNEQFF
TGTGCCAGCAGCCAAGAATCCGGGACAGATACCTACAATGAGCAGTTCTTC
>TRBJ1-3|-|-|TRBV6-6
CASRELSSGNTIYF
TGTGCCAGCAGGGAGTTGAGCTCTGGAAACACCATATATTTT
>TRBJ1-5|-|-|TRBV12-3/TRBV12-4
CASSFRTIGQPQHF
TGTGCCAGCAGTTTTCGCACTATCGGGCAGCCCCAGCATTTT
>TRBJ2-5|few|-|TRBV12-3/TRBV12-4
CASRVASQETQYF
TGTGCCAGCAGAGTGGCCTCGCAAGAGACCCAGTACTTC
>TRBJ2-5|many|-|TRBV6-1
CASSGGGTQYF
TGTGCCAGCAGTGGAGGGGGGACCCAGTACTTC
>TRBJ1-5|-|-|TRBV3-1
CASSQGGPSNQPQHF
TGTGCCAGCAGCCAGGGCGGTCCTAGCAATCAGCCCCAGCATTTT
>TRBJ2-3|-|-|TRBV2
CASAHRVSTDTQYF
TGTGCCAGCGCCCACAGGGTTAGCACAGATACGCAGTATTTT
>TRBJ2-7|few|-|TRBV2
CASSDREQYF
TGTGCCAGCAGTGATAGGGAGCAGTACTTC
>TRBJ1-1|-|-|TRBV5-6
CASSFRQRNTEAFF
TGTGCCAGCAGCTTTAGACAGAGGAACACTGAAGCTTTCTTT
>TRBJ2-7|-|-|TRBV29-1
CSVRGMGEQYF
TGCAGCGTTCGGGGGATGGGGGAGCAGTACTTC
>TRBJ2-7|-|-|TRBV28
CASSLLGLGVASSYEQYF
TGTGCCAGCAGTTTGTTGGGTCTGGGGGTCGCTTCCTCCTACGAGCAGTACTTC
>TRBJ2-5|few|-|TRBV9
CASSLQGGVETQYF
TGTGCCAGCAGCCTTCAGGGGGGAGTGGAGACCCAGTACTTC
>TRBJ1-1|-|-|TRBV29-1
CSAWDTSTEAFF
TGCAGCGCCTGGGACACCTCAACTGAAGCTTTCTTT
>TRBJ2-3|few|TRBD2|TRBV7-2
CASSLGTSGTDTQYF
TGTGCCAGCAGCCTAGGGACTAGCGGTACAGATACGCAGTATTTT